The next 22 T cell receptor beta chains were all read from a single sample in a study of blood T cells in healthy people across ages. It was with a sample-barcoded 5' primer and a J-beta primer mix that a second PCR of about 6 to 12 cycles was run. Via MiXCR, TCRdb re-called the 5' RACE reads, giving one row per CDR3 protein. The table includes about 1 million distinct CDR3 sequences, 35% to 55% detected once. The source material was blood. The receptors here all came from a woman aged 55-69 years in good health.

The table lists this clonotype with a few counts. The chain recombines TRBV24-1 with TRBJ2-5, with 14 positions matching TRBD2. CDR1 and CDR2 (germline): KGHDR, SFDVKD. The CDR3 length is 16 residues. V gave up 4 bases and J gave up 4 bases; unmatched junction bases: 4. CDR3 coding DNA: TGTGCCACCAGTGAGGGACTAGCGGGAGAGGGAGAGACCCAGTACTTC. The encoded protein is CATSEGLAGEGETQYF.

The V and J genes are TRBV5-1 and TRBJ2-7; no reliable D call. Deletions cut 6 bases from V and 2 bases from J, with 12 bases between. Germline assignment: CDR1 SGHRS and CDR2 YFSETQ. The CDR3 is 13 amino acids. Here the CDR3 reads CASISIPTYEQYF. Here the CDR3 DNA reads TGCGCCAGCATCTCTATACCAACCTACGAGCAGTACTTC.

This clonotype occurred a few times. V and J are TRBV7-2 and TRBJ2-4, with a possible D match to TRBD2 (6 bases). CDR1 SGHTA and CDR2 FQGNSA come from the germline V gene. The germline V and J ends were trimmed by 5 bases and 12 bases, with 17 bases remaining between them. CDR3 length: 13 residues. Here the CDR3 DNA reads TGTGCCAGCAGCGTAGAGGGAGGCCGGGATCAGTACTTC. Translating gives CASSVEGGRDQYF.

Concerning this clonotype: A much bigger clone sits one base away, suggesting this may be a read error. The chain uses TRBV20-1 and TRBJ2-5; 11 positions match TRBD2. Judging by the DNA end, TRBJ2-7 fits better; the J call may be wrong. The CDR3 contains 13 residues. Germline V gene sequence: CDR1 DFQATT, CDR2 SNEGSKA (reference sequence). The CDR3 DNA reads TGCAGTGTTAGCGGGAGGGCCAACCACGAGCAGTACTTC. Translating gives CSVSGRANHEQYF.

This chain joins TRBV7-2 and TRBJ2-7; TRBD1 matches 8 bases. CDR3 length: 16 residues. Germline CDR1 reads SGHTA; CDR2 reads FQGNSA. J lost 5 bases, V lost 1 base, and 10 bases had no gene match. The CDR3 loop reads CASSLVGRDRSHEQYF. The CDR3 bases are TGTGCCAGCAGCTTAGTCGGAAGGGACAGGAGCCACGAGCAGTACTTC.

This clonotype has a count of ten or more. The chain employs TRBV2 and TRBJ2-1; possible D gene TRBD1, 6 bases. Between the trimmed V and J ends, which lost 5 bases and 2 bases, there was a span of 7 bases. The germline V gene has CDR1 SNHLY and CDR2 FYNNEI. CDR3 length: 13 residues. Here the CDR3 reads CASSTGPYNEQFF. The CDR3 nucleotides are TGTGCCAGCAGTACAGGGCCCTACAATGAGCAGTTCTTC.

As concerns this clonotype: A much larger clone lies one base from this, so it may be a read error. As DNA, the CDR3 is TGTGCCAGCAGCTTAGGGAGCACAAACATTCAGTACTTC. Its protein is CASSLGSTNIQYF. The V call is TRBV7-2, the J call TRBJ2-4; D ambiguous. The V gene lost 1 base and the J gene lost 6 bases, with 7 bases spanning the gap. The length of the CDR3 is 13 residues. Germline loops: CDR1 SGHTA, CDR2 FQGNSA.

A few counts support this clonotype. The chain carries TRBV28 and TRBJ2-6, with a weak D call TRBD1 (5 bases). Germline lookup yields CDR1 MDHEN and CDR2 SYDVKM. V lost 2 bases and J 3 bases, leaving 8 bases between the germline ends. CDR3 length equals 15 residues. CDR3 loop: CASSLGAGGANVLTF. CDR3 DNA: TGTGCCAGCAGTTTAGGGGCAGGTGGGGCCAACGTCCTGACTTTC.

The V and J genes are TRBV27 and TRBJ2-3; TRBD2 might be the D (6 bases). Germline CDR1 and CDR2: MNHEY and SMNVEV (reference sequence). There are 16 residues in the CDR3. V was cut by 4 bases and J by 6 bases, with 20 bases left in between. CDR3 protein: CASSSGLPGVGDTQYF. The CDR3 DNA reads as TGTGCCAGCAGTTCGGGACTCCCGGGGGTAGGGGATACGCAGTATTTT.

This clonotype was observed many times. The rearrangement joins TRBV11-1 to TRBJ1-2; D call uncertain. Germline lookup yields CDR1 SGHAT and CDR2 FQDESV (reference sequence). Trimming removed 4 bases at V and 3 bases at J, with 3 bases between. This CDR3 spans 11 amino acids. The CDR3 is CASSSDYGYTF. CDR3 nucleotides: TGTGCCAGCAGCTCCGACTATGGCTACACCTTC.

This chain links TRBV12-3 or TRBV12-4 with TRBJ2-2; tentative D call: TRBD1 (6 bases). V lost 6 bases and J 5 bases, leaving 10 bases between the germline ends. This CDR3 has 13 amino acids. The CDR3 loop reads CASRATGTGELFF. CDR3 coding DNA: TGTGCCAGCAGGGCTACAGGGACCGGGGAGCTGTTTTTT.

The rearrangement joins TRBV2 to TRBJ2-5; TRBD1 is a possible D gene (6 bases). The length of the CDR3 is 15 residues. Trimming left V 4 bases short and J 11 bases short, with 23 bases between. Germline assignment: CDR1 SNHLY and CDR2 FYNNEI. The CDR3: CASSGDGTTYNEQYF. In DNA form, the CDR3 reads TGTGCCAGCAGTGGCGACGGGACAACTTACAATGAGCAGTACTTC.

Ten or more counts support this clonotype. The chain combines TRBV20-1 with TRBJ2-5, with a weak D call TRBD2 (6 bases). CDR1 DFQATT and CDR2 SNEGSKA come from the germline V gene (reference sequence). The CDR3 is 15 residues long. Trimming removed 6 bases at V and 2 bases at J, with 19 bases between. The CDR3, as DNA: TGCAGTGCCGCCAGGGATAGCGGAACACAAGAGACCCAGTACTTC. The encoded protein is CSAARDSGTQETQYF.

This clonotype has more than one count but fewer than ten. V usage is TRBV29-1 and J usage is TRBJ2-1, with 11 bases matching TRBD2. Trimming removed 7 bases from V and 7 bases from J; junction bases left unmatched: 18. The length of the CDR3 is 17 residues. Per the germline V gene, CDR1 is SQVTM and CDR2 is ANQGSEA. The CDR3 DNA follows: TGCAGCGCGGGGGGACTAGCGGACCGAGGGCTTGAGAATGAGCAGTTCTTC. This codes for CSAGGLADRGLENEQFF.

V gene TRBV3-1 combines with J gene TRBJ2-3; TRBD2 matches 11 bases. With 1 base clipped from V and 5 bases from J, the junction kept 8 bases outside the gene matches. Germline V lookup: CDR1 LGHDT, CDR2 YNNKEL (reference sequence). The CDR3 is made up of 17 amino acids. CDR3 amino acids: CASSQGASGRMGDTQYF. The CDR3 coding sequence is TGTGCCAGCAGCCAAGGGGCTAGCGGGAGGATGGGAGATACGCAGTATTTT.

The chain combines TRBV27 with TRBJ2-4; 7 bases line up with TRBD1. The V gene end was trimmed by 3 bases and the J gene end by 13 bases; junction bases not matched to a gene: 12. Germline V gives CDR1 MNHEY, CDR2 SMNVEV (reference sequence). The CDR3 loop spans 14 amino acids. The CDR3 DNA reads TGTGCCAGCAGTTTTCTGGCCTTCGACAGGGAGCAGTACTTC. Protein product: CASSFLAFDREQYF.

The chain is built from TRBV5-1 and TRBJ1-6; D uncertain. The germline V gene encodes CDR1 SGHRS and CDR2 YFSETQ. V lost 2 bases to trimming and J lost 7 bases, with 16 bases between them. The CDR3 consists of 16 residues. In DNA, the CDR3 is TGCGCCAGCAGCTTAACCGCGGCTCCTCTGAATTCACCCCTCCACTTT. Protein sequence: CASSLTAAPLNSPLHF. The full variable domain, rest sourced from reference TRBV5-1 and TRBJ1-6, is KAGVTQTPRYLIKTRGQQVTLSCSPISGHRSVSWYQQTPGQGLQFLFEYFSETQRNKGNFPGRFSGRQFSNSRSEMNVSTLELGDSALYLCASSLTAAPLNSPLHFGNGTRLTVT.

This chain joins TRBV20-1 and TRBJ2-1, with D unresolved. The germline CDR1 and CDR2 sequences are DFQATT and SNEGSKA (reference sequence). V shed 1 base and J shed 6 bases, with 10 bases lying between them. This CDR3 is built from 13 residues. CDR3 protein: CSARVEPRNEQFF. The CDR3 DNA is TGCAGTGCTAGAGTTGAGCCCCGCAATGAGCAGTTCTTC.

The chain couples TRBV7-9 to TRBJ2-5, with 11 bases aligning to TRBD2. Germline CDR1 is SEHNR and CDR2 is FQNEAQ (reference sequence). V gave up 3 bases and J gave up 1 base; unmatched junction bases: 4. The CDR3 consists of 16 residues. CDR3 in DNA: TGTGCCAGCAGCTTGGGACTAGCGGAGATCCAAGAGACCCAGTACTTC. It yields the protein CASSLGLAEIQETQYF.

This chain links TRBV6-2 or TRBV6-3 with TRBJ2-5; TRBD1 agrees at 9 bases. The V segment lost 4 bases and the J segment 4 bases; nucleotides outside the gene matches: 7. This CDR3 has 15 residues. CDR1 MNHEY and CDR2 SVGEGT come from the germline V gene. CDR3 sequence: CASSSLGQGGETQYF. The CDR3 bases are TGTGCCAGCAGTTCCTTGGGACAGGGCGGAGAGACCCAGTACTTC.

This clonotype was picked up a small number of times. The CDR3 spells CSANGGRAIQSIQYF. In DNA, the CDR3 is TGCAGTGCTAATGGTGGGAGGGCCATCCAAAGCATTCAGTACTTC. The chain links TRBV20-1 to TRBJ2-4; 7 nucleotides align to TRBD2. CDR1 DFQATT and CDR2 SNEGSKA come from the germline V gene (reference sequence). CDR3 length: 15 residues. V was clipped by 4 bases and J by 9 bases; unmatched bases: 15.

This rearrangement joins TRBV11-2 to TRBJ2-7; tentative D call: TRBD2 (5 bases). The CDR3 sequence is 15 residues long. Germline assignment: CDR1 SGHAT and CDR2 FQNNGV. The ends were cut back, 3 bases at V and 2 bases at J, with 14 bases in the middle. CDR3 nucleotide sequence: TGTGCCAGCAGCTTTTCCTCATTGGAGGCCTACGAGCAGTACTTC. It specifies CASSFSSLEAYEQYF.